These 15 T cell receptor beta chains were all obtained from the same sample, sequenced in a study of OX40 agonist ivuxolimab in advanced cancers. Libraries were constructed by the immunoSEQ multiplex PCR assay. In TCRdb, the immuneACCESS table is reduced to in-frame sequences with V and J assigned. These tables do not hold every clone; where another copy was compared, an unresolved V gene accounts for under half, and the others remain unexplained. The sample table holds about 46,000 clones, of which over 75% were seen once. Of the sample, over 4.5% is held by the ten largest clones. The starting material was CD4+ or CD8+ T cells sorted from blood, obtained in a trial of the OX40 agonist ivuxolimab. The receptors were sampled from an adult with an advanced solid tumor such as melanoma, head and neck, liver or kidney cancer.

V usage is TRBV25-1 and J usage is TRBJ1-5; no reliable D call. Germline V gene lookup returns CDR1 MGHDK and CDR2 SYGVNS. V was shortened by 1 base and J by 2 bases, with 9 bases between the two germline ends. This CDR3 has 15 residues. The CDR3 region is CASSELASGNQPQHF. The CDR3, as DNA: TGTGCCAGCAGTGAATTGGCAAGTGGCAATCAGCCCCAGCATTTT. The full variable domain, rest sourced from reference TRBV25-1 and TRBJ1-5, is EADIYQTPRYLVIGTGKKITLECSQTMGHDKMYWYQQDPGMELHLIHYSYGVNSTEKGDLSSESTVSRIRTEHFPLTLESARPSHTSQYLCASSELASGNQPQHFGDGTRLSIL.

Concerning this clone: Other DNA sequences of this sample code for an identical CDR3. This chain uses TRBV9 with TRBJ2-1; possible D gene TRBD2, 5 bases. Trimming removed 4 bases at V and 3 bases at J, with 8 bases between. Germline V gene lookup returns CDR1 SGDLS and CDR2 YYNGEE. The CDR3 sequence is 13 residues long. CDR3: CASSPEGYNEQFF. CDR3 nucleotide sequence: TGTGCCAGCAGCCCCGAGGGCTACAATGAGCAGTTCTTC.

This chain connects TRBV18 to TRBJ2-7; tentatively, D is TRBD1 (5 bases). V was cut by 8 bases and J by 3 bases, with 11 bases left in between. This CDR3 has 12 amino acids. The germline gives CDR1 KGHSH, CDR2 LQKENI. The CDR3 DNA reads TGTGCCAGCACGACAGAGAGCTACGAGCAGTACTTC. Encoded protein: CASTTESYEQYF.

The chain employs TRBV7-9 and TRBJ2-7; either TRBD1 or TRBD2 may supply D (5 bases each). Germline V lookup: CDR1 SEHNR, CDR2 FQNEAQ (reference sequence). Trimming pared 5 bases from V and 6 bases from J, leaving 17 bases between. This CDR3 is built from 14 residues. The CDR3, as DNA: TGTGCCAGCAGCCAACCAGTTAAGGGGACCGAGCAGTACGTC. Its protein is CASSQPVKGTEQYV.

V usage is TRBV5-6 and J usage is TRBJ2-7; 8 bases line up with TRBD1. In germline, CDR1 is SGHDT, CDR2 YYEEEE. This CDR3 is 17 amino acids long. V dropped 1 base and J dropped 4; count of bases not matched to a gene: 13. The CDR3 nucleotides read TGTGCCAGCAGCTTGTTTACGTGGACAGGGTGGGCGTACGAGCAGTACTTC. Protein product: CASSLFTWTGWAYEQYF. Variable domain in full (rest from reference TRBV5-6 and TRBJ2-7): DAGVTQSPTHLIKTRGQQVTLRCSPKSGHDTVSWYQQALGQGPQFIFQYYEEEERQRGNFPDRFSGHQFPNYSSELNVNALLLGDSALYLCASSLFTWTGWAYEQYFGPGTRLTVT.

The genes are TRBV13 and TRBJ2-1, with 7 bases that match TRBD1. This CDR3 has 13 amino acids. V was clipped by 4 bases and J by 5 bases; unmatched bases: 2. Germline values: CDR1 PRHDT, CDR2 FYEKMQ (reference sequence). The CDR3 bases are TGTGCCAGCAGCTCGGGACAGAACAATGAGCAGTTCTTC. This translates into CASSSGQNNEQFF.

V and J are TRBV9 and TRBJ2-5; the D is unclear. CDR3 size: 13 residues. Per germline, CDR1 SGDLS and CDR2 YYNGEE. V lost 4 bases to trimming and J lost 2 bases, with 9 bases between them. The CDR3 spells CASSPRSQETQYF. The CDR3 DNA follows: TGTGCCAGCAGCCCTCGGTCACAAGAGACCCAGTACTTC.

This clone was seen only once. The chain carries TRBV20-1 and TRBJ2-7; TRBD2 is a possible D gene (5 bases). Trimming removed 5 bases from V and 6 bases from J, with 8 bases in between. CDR1 and CDR2 from the germline V gene are DFQATT and SNEGSKA (reference sequence). CDR3 length: 10 amino acids. The CDR3 loop reads CSAGLGEQYF. DNA for the CDR3: TGCAGTGCTGGACTCGGCGAGCAGTACTTC.

The gene calls are TRBV27 and TRBJ2-7, with 12 bases lining up with TRBD2. There are 14 residues in the CDR3. Trimming took 5 bases from V and 11 from J; bases not matched to a gene: 10. Germline V gene lookup returns CDR1 MNHEY and CDR2 SMNVEV (reference sequence). The DNA for the CDR3 is TGTGCCAGCAGTCCGGGGACTAGCGGGTTGTCGAAGTACTTC. This gives the protein CASSPGTSGLSKYF.

This chain joins TRBV5-4 and TRBJ2-7, with D perhaps matching TRBD1 or TRBD2 (5 bases each). V was pared by 2 bases and J by 3 bases, with 9 bases between. The germline CDR1 and CDR2 sequences are SGHNT and YYREEE (reference sequence). The CDR3 is 13 amino acids. The CDR3 is CASSFLGDYEQYF. CDR3 nucleotide sequence: TGTGCCAGCAGCTTCCTGGGGGACTACGAGCAGTACTTC.

The V and J genes are TRBV4-1 and TRBJ2-5; 7 bases align to TRBD1. The germline CDR1 and CDR2 sequences are MGHRA and YSYEKL. With V trimmed by 8 bases and J by 3 bases, 3 bases remained unmatched. This CDR3 has 12 residues. Written as DNA, the CDR3 is TGCGCCAGCCAGGGGGTAGAAGAGACCCAGTACTTC. Amino acids: CASQGVEETQYF.

The V gene is TRBV28, the J gene TRBJ2-1; TRBD1 matches at 8 bases. The CDR3 covers 15 residues. The V segment lost 6 bases and the J segment 6 bases; nucleotides outside the gene matches: 10. Per the germline V gene, CDR1 is MDHEN and CDR2 is SYDVKM. DNA for the CDR3: TGTGCCAGCAGCCTCCTGGACAGGGTGGCCAATGAGCAGTTCTTC. Translating gives CASSLLDRVANEQFF.

This rearrangement joins TRBV15 to TRBJ1-1, with D possibly being TRBD1 (6 bases). The CDR3 is 17 amino acids. Trimming cost V 0 bases and J 3 bases, with 17 bases left between them. The germline V gene has CDR1 LNHNV and CDR2 YYDKDF (reference sequence). CDR3 DNA: TGTGCCACCAGCAGAGATGACCTACAGGGACGGGACACTGAAGCTTTCTTT. Translating gives CATSRDDLQGRDTEAFF.

This clone was found a few times. This rearrangement joins TRBV5-1 to TRBJ1-1; the D is unclear. Germline V CDR1 and CDR2: SGHRS, YFSETQ. V gave up 4 bases and J gave up 0 bases, with 16 bases separating them. The CDR3 contains 16 residues. The CDR3 reads CASSLNTQVVNTEAFF. In DNA, the CDR3 is TGCGCCAGCAGCCTAAACACCCAAGTAGTGAACACTGAAGCTTTCTTT.

The J gene is TRBJ2-6, the V gene TRBV6-1; the D gene is possibly TRBD1 (5 bases). V was clipped by 4 bases and J by 3 bases, with 10 bases between them. Per the germline V gene, CDR1 is MNHNS and CDR2 is SASEGT. This CDR3 is built from 15 residues. The CDR3 spells CASSVRQFGANVLTF. The DNA of the CDR3 is TGTGCCAGCAGTGTCCGACAGTTTGGGGCCAACGTCCTGACTTTC.